Given below is one T cell receptor beta chain in context. The antigen is unknown. J lost 2 bases, V lost 3 bases, and 6 bases had no gene match. Germline CDR1 reads SEHNR; CDR2 reads FQNEAQ (reference sequence). This CDR3 spans 15 amino acids. These data originate in a study of OX40 agonist ivuxolimab in advanced cancers. The overall study: Of the patients, three showed partial responses, one with hepatocellular carcinoma and two with cutaneous melanoma.

Here immunoSEQ multiplex PCR was the method, and the copy in TCRdb shows in-frame clones only, minus some. Here the sample spans 65,000 to 70,000 clones, roughly 73% being singletons. The study's findings and limits: Mean expanded clone counts were higher in CD8+ than CD4+ T cells.

The chain recombines TRBV7-9 with TRBJ2-7; 8 bases line up with TRBD1. This sample comprised CD4+ or CD8+ T cells sorted from blood, obtained in a trial of the OX40 agonist ivuxolimab. This TCR came from an adult with an advanced solid tumor such as melanoma, head and neck, liver or kidney cancer. CDR3: CASSLPGQVAYEQYF. The CDR3 DNA sequence: TGTGCCAGCAGCTTGCCGGGACAGGTGGCCTACGAGCAGTACTTC.